In its sample, the clone carrying this T cell receptor (beta chain) was seen a few times. Its antigen is unknown. These data belong to a study of shared clonotypes between healthy human individuals. This table comes from immunoSEQ multiplex PCR, and its TCRdb copy is limited to in-frame clones, with some not included. The table has approximately 480,000 clones, roughly 85% seen once. The CDR3 has 14 residues. Germline V lookup: CDR1 GTSNPN, CDR2 SVGIG (reference sequence). The V end lost 3 bases, the J end lost 5 bases, and 16 bases lay between the germline ends. Study findings and constraints: Blood was the only sampled material, and tissue repertoires likely differ.

J is TRBJ2-5 and V is TRBV30; possible D gene TRBD2, 5 bases. This receptor was taken from a woman in her 40s in good health. Some clones in this sample may be carry-over from other donors' samples. Sample: PBMCs. The CDR3 loop reads CAWSKTGSRETQYF. The CDR3 coding sequence is TGTGCCTGGAGCAAAACGGGGAGTAGGGAGACCCAGTACTTC.